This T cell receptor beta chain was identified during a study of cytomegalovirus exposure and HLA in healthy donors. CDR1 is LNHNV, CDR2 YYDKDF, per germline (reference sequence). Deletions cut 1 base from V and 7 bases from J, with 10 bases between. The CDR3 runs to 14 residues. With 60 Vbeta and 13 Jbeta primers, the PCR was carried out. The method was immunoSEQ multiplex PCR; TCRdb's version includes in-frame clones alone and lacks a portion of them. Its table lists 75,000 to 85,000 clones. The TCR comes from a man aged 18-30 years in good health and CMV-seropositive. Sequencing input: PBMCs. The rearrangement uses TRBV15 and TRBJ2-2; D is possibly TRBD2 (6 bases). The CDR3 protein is CATSRGRGNGELFF. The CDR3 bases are TGTGCCACCAGCAGAGGGAGGGGTAACGGGGAGCTGTTTTTT.